A selection of T cell receptor beta chains follows, all from one sample in a study of T cell responses to AZD1222 COVID-19 vaccine. Profiled with immunoSEQ multiplex PCR; TCRdb holds only in-frame clones, not every one. The sample has roughly 70,000 clones, 89% seen once; the top ten hold approximately 9.3%. This specimen consisted of peripheral blood, obtained 28 days after the second AZD1222 dose. These receptors were obtained from an adult who received the AZD1222 COVID-19 vaccine. Each CDR3 is given without its conserved first and last residue. Each record gives: V gene, J gene, clone size, CDR3 protein. Not all rows give a size; the values are once, few, many and, for expanded clones, a class.

V gene: TRBV19
J gene: TRBJ1-1
clone size: -
CDR3 protein: ASSTVMNTEAF

V gene: TRBV7-9
J gene: TRBJ1-1
clone size: -
CDR3 protein: ASSFRRQVGGVDTEAF

V gene: TRBV30
J gene: TRBJ1-2
clone size: -
CDR3 protein: ASTGGGTGYT

V gene: TRBV4-1
J gene: TRBJ1-4
clone size: once
CDR3 protein: ASSQAHATGNLNEKLF

V gene: TRBV5-1
J gene: TRBJ1-5
clone size: -
CDR3 protein: ASSLDGRNQPQH

V gene: TRBV3-1/TRBV3-2
J gene: TRBJ2-3
clone size: -
CDR3 protein: ASSQDWSFTDTQY

V gene: TRBV14
J gene: TRBJ2-1
clone size: -
CDR3 protein: ASSFLTEYNEQF

V gene: TRBV2
J gene: TRBJ2-7
clone size: -
CDR3 protein: ASSNARGSNEQY

V gene: TRBV5-4
J gene: TRBJ2-7
clone size: -
CDR3 protein: ASSQHNPYEQY

V gene: TRBV24-1
J gene: TRBJ2-1
clone size: -
CDR3 protein: ATSGLAGGSYNEQF

V gene: TRBV27
J gene: TRBJ1-6
clone size: -
CDR3 protein: ASSRDGGNSPLH

V gene: TRBV19
J gene: TRBJ2-7
clone size: -
CDR3 protein: ASSTRLAGGSPYEQY

V gene: TRBV5-6
J gene: TRBJ2-1
clone size: -
CDR3 protein: ASSLELAGGNEQF

V gene: TRBV6-2/TRBV6-3
J gene: TRBJ2-4
clone size: -
CDR3 protein: ASSYWGLGAKNIQY

V gene: TRBV6-5
J gene: TRBJ1-4
clone size: -
CDR3 protein: ASRMTGREKLF

V gene: TRBV2
J gene: TRBJ1-1
clone size: -
CDR3 protein: ASSDGENTEAF

V gene: TRBV10-3
J gene: TRBJ1-1
clone size: -
CDR3 protein: AISESVSVSAEAF

V gene: TRBV5-6
J gene: TRBJ1-2
clone size: -
CDR3 protein: ASSSPGTGIRNYGYT

V gene: TRBV5-5
J gene: TRBJ1-3
clone size: few
CDR3 protein: ASSLNSISSGNTIY

V gene: TRBV6-5
J gene: TRBJ2-7
clone size: -
CDR3 protein: ASSYRTGWGEQY

V gene: TRBV28
J gene: TRBJ2-1
clone size: -
CDR3 protein: ASSLETTSSYNEQF

V gene: TRBV9
J gene: TRBJ2-2
clone size: -
CDR3 protein: ASSAPPGELF

V gene: TRBV11-2
J gene: TRBJ1-1
clone size: -
CDR3 protein: ASSLGDTNTEAF

V gene: TRBV9
J gene: TRBJ2-3
clone size: few
CDR3 protein: ASSVVGLPPSTDTQY

V gene: TRBV18
J gene: TRBJ2-2
clone size: -
CDR3 protein: ASSPIRQGAIGSGELF

V gene: TRBV9
J gene: TRBJ1-6
clone size: -
CDR3 protein: ASSVKDNSPLH

V gene: TRBV20-1
J gene: TRBJ2-1
clone size: few
CDR3 protein: SARRSEEQF

V gene: TRBV9
J gene: TRBJ1-1
clone size: -
CDR3 protein: ASSVGGRGRSEAF

V gene: TRBV9
J gene: TRBJ1-4
clone size: -
CDR3 protein: ASSPRTGRGEKLF

V gene: TRBV3-1/TRBV3-2
J gene: TRBJ2-7
clone size: few
CDR3 protein: ASSQDPSGRSGQY

V gene: TRBV7-3
J gene: TRBJ2-1
clone size: -
CDR3 protein: ASSLLAGGREQF

V gene: TRBV27
J gene: TRBJ2-5
clone size: -
CDR3 protein: ASSLLAGVKTQY

V gene: TRBV13
J gene: TRBJ2-1
clone size: -
CDR3 protein: ASSFGTSAYNEQF

V gene: TRBV4-2
J gene: TRBJ1-2
clone size: -
CDR3 protein: ASSQAGGGYGYT

V gene: TRBV18
J gene: TRBJ2-1
clone size: -
CDR3 protein: ASSRGRVKGGYNEQF

V gene: TRBV5-6
J gene: TRBJ2-1
clone size: -
CDR3 protein: ASSLSATSGYNEQF

V gene: TRBV28
J gene: TRBJ2-4
clone size: -
CDR3 protein: ASSDAVGGKNIQY

V gene: TRBV19
J gene: TRBJ1-4
clone size: -
CDR3 protein: ASSIVALNEKLF

V gene: TRBV11-3
J gene: TRBJ2-2
clone size: -
CDR3 protein: ASSLGGTGGWNTGELF

V gene: TRBV4-3
J gene: TRBJ1-2
clone size: -
CDR3 protein: ASSPTSAWVYGYT